This is a list of T cell receptor beta chains from one sample in a study of T cells in Graves' hyperthyroidism and ophthalmopathy. TCRdb re-called the multiplex PCR reads with MiXCR, one entry per CDR3 protein. This table has about 570,000 distinct CDR3 sequences, under 60% appearing once. Sequencing used peripheral blood or thyroid tissue (not recorded which). Receptor source: an adult woman with Graves' disease, either hyperthyroidism or ophthalmopathy (not recorded which). CDR3s include the opening cysteine and the closing phenylalanine or tryptophan. D genes are given only for firm matches. Where a row states a size, it is once, few, many or the class of an expanded clone; other rows omit it.

V gene	D gene	J gene	clone size	CDR3 DNA	CDR3 protein
TRBV5-1	.	TRBJ2-5	many	TGCGCCAGCAAGACAGTCCAAGAGACCCAGTACTTC	CASKTVQETQYF
TRBV4-1	.	TRBJ2-7	many	TGCGCCAGCAGCCAATTCACCCAGGGGACCTACGAGCAGTACTTC	CASSQFTQGTYEQYF
TRBV10-3	.	TRBJ1-2	.	TGTGCCATCAGTGAGGGTATCGAGCAGTACACCTTC	CAISEGIEQYTF
TRBV15	.	TRBJ2-7	.	TGTGCCACCAGCAGGGGGGATACCTACGAGCAGTACTTC	CATSRGDTYEQYF
TRBV7-9	.	TRBJ1-1	many	TGTGCCAGCAGCTTACCCCTAAGGGACACTGAAGCTTTCTTT	CASSLPLRDTEAFF
TRBV7-3	.	TRBJ2-3	.	TGTGCCAGCAGCTTCGGAGGGGGCAGTGATACGCAGTATTTT	CASSFGGGSDTQYF
TRBV13	TRBD2	TRBJ2-7	.	TGTGCCAGCAGCAGCGTTGAGACTAGCGTACGCTACGAGCAGTACTTC	CASSSVETSVRYEQYF
TRBV7-2	TRBD2	TRBJ2-6	.	TGTGCCAGCAGCTTAGTGGGCGGGAGGTGGGCCAACGTCCTGACTTTC	CASSLVGGRWANVLTF
TRBV7-6	TRBD1	TRBJ2-6	.	TGCGCCAGCAGCCAAGTGGCAGGGGGCTCTGGGGCCAACGTCCTGACTTTC	CASSQVAGGSGANVLTF
TRBV14	.	TRBJ1-6	many	TGTGCCAGCAGCGTGTCCTATAATTCACCCCTCCACTTT	CASSVSYNSPLHF
TRBV12-3/TRBV12-4	TRBD1	TRBJ1-2	many	TGTGCCAGCACCCTGGACAGGGGGAATTATGGCTACACCTTC	CASTLDRGNYGYTF
TRBV19	.	TRBJ2-5	.	TGTGCCAGTAACATGCTCTTCGGGTCGGGGCAGCCCCAGTACTTC	CASNMLFGSGQPQYF
TRBV6-1	.	TRBJ2-5	many	TGTGCCAGCAGTGAAGCAGGGGGGCAAGAGACCCAGTACTTC	CASSEAGGQETQYF
TRBV20-1	TRBD2	TRBJ2-5	many	TGCAGTGCTGTGACTAGCGGGAGAGGAGAGACCCAGTACTTC	CSAVTSGRGETQYF
TRBV15	.	TRBJ2-5	many	TGTGCCACCAGCAGAGATCTCGGTAGTAGCGGTGGGACCCAGTACTTC	CATSRDLGSSGGTQYF
TRBV28	.	TRBJ2-7	many	TGTGCCAGCAGGTCCATGCACAGCGAGCAGTACTTC	CASRSMHSEQYF
TRBV5-1	TRBD1	TRBJ1-1	many	TGCGCCAGCAGGGGCGCCGGGACAGGGATCTATTACACTGAAGCTTTCTTT	CASRGAGTGIYYTEAFF
TRBV20-1	TRBD2	TRBJ2-7	.	TGCAGTGCTTATTCTCCGGGGGACTACTACGAGCAGTACTTC	CSAYSPGDYYEQYF
TRBV7-9	.	TRBJ2-7	many	TGTGCCAGCAGCTTACGGGACGGCGGGTTC	CASSLRDGGF
TRBV20-1	.	TRBJ2-6	many	TGCAGTGCAGCGGGTGGCCATGCGAGCTCTGGGGCCAACGTCCTGACTTTC	CSAAGGHASSGANVLTF
TRBV5-1	.	TRBJ1-2	many	TGCGCCAGCAGCTTGGTCGTCCTGGGAGACTATGGCTACACCTTC	CASSLVVLGDYGYTF
TRBV15	TRBD1	TRBJ1-6	.	TGTGCCACCAGCAGAGGTGACAGGGGGACGGGTTCACCCCTCCACTTT	CATSRGDRGTGSPLHF
TRBV28	.	TRBJ2-5	few	TGTGCCAGCAGTTTTGTGGCCGGGGTCGGACAAGAGACCCAGTACTTC	CASSFVAGVGQETQYF
TRBV10-2	.	TRBJ2-5	.	TGTGCCAGCAGTTACATGACCAACCAAGAGACCCAGTACTTC	CASSYMTNQETQYF
TRBV2	TRBD1	TRBJ2-7	.	TGTGCCAGCGGGGACAGGTCTGTCCACGAGCAGTACTTC	CASGDRSVHEQYF
TRBV25-1	TRBD2	TRBJ2-7	.	TGTGCCAGCAGCCTAGCGGGAGGGCCATGGTACGAGCAGTACTTC	CASSLAGGPWYEQYF
TRBV7-2	.	TRBJ1-6	many	TGTGCCAGCAGCTTATTGCGGTACCGCCGGGATTCACCCCTCCACTTT	CASSLLRYRRDSPLHF
TRBV7-8	.	TRBJ1-5	.	TGTGCCAGCAGCTTAGTAGAGCGAGAGGATCAGCCCCAGCATTTT	CASSLVEREDQPQHF
TRBV2	TRBD1	TRBJ1-4	.	TGTGCCAGCAAGCCACAAGCCAGGGGGCTTGAAAAACTGTTTTTT	CASKPQARGLEKLFF
TRBV20-1	TRBD1	TRBJ2-5	.	TGCAGTGCCCGGGACAGCCAAATGGAGACCCAGTACTTC	CSARDSQMETQYF
TRBV2	.	TRBJ2-7	.	TGTGCCAGCAGTGCGGGGACTCGGACCGGGGTTTACGAGCAGTACTTC	CASSAGTRTGVYEQYF